This is a list of T cell receptor beta chains from one sample in a study of blood T cells in healthy people across ages. TCRdb reprocessed the 5' RACE reads via MiXCR and lists one record per CDR3 protein. The sample lists nearly 800,000 distinct CDR3 sequences; just under 25% were seen once. These data were likewise used in another study, on T cells of mothers and their children.

Specimen: blood. The receptors originated from a boy younger than 18 in good health. CDR3s include the opening cysteine and the closing phenylalanine or tryptophan. D genes are given only for firm matches. Clone size appears in some rows only: once, few, many, or a class for an expanded clone.

V gene	J gene	clone size	D gene	CDR3 DNA	CDR3 protein
TRBV3-1	TRBJ2-1	few	TRBD2	TGTGCCAGCAGCCAAGCCTGGGGACTAACTTACAATGAGCAGTTCTTC	CASSQAWGLTYNEQFF
TRBV20-1	TRBJ1-2	-	-	TGCAGTGCTAGTTTTGAGTATGGCTACACCTTC	CSASFEYGYTF
TRBV27	TRBJ1-1	-	TRBD1	TGTGCCAGCAGTTTATCCCCGACAGGGATCGCTGAAGCTTTCTTT	CASSLSPTGIAEAFF
TRBV28	TRBJ2-1	few	-	TGTGCCAGCAGTTTAAATCAGGAGGGGGGCTCTACAAATGAGCAGTTCTTC	CASSLNQEGGSTNEQFF
TRBV10-3	TRBJ1-1	-	-	TGTGCCATCAGTGAGTCTGGCTTCGGGAACACTGAAGCTTTCTTT	CAISESGFGNTEAFF
TRBV28	TRBJ1-2	-	-	TGTGCCAGCAGACCACAGGGTAGAAGCTATGGCTACACCTTC	CASRPQGRSYGYTF
TRBV25-1	TRBJ2-3	few	-	TGTGCCAGCAGTGACCCCGGGGTAGCAGATACGCAGTATTTT	CASSDPGVADTQYF
TRBV27	TRBJ1-5	few	-	TGTGCCAGCAGTTTAGCGTATAGCAATCAGCCCCAGCATTTT	CASSLAYSNQPQHF
TRBV25-1	TRBJ1-5	-	TRBD1	TGTGCCAGTGCAGGGGGAAATCAGCCCCAGCATTTT	CASAGGNQPQHF
TRBV5-4	TRBJ1-1	few	-	TGTGCCAGCACCGACCCCGGGACTAACACTGAAGCTTTCTTT	CASTDPGTNTEAFF
TRBV28	TRBJ2-7	few	TRBD1	TGTGCCAGCAGTTTAGACAGGGGTTTTCCCTACGAGCAGTACTTC	CASSLDRGFPYEQYF
TRBV28	TRBJ1-4	few	-	TGTGCCAGCACTGACCGGAGCGAAAAACTGTTTTTT	CASTDRSEKLFF
TRBV7-2	TRBJ2-4	many	-	TGTGCCAGCAGCTTATTGTTTGATAAAGGCAAAAACATTCAGTACTTC	CASSLLFDKGKNIQYF
TRBV29-1	TRBJ2-5	-	TRBD2	TGCAGCGTTGATCCTAGCGGGGGACAAGAGACCCAGTACTTC	CSVDPSGGQETQYF
TRBV6-2/TRBV6-3	TRBJ2-5	-	TRBD2	TGTGCCAGCAGGGTACCGGGACTATTAAAAGAGACCCAGTACTTC	CASRVPGLLKETQYF
TRBV7-2	TRBJ1-4	few	-	TGTGCCAGCAGCTCGTCCGGGACCGCAGGTGAAAAACTGTTTTTT	CASSSSGTAGEKLFF
TRBV10-2	TRBJ1-5	-	-	TGCGCCAGCAAGGGACATTATAGCAATCAGCCCCAGCATTTT	CASKGHYSNQPQHF
TRBV7-3	TRBJ2-1	few	-	TGTGCCAGCAGCCCTAACGGGGGCGTCGCGGATGAGCAGTTCTTC	CASSPNGGVADEQFF
TRBV28	TRBJ2-2	few	TRBD1	TGTGCCAGCAGTTTTGGGACAGAGACCGGGGAGCTGTTTTTT	CASSFGTETGELFF
TRBV20-1	TRBJ2-5	once	-	TGCAGTGCTAGCCAGCAGGGACGGGAGACCCAGTACTTC	CSASQQGRETQYF
TRBV13	TRBJ2-1	-	-	TGTGCCAGCAGCGCACCGGGAGTCTCCTACAATGAGCAGTTCTTC	CASSAPGVSYNEQFF
TRBV28	TRBJ1-2	few	TRBD1	TGTGCCAGCAGTGGCCCAGGGGGAGGCTACACCTTC	CASSGPGGGYTF
TRBV28	TRBJ2-7	once	TRBD2	TGTGCCAGCAGTTTATATGGTAGCGGGAGGACCTTCTACGAGCAGTACTTC	CASSLYGSGRTFYEQYF
TRBV12-3/TRBV12-4	TRBJ2-5	-	TRBD2	TGTGCCAGCAGTCCGGACCGCGGGGGAGAGACCCAGTACTTC	CASSPDRGGETQYF
TRBV29-1	TRBJ1-2	-	TRBD1	TGCAGCGTCTCGACAGGGGACTATGGCTACACCTTC	CSVSTGDYGYTF
TRBV29-1	TRBJ2-7	-	TRBD1	TGCAGCGTTGGCGCGGGGGGACAGGGGGCCGACGAGCAGTACTTC	CSVGAGGQGADEQYF
TRBV20-1	TRBJ2-5	few	TRBD1	TGCAGTGCTAAACCCAGGGGGCGAGAGACCCAGTACTTC	CSAKPRGRETQYF
TRBV7-9	TRBJ2-1	few	-	TGTGCCAGCAGCTTAGTGGGACTCAACTACAATGAGCAGTTCTTC	CASSLVGLNYNEQFF
TRBV3-1	TRBJ2-5	-	-	TGTGCCAACAGCCTCTATCCACCTGGACACCAAGAGACCCAGTACTTC	CANSLYPPGHQETQYF
TRBV29-1	TRBJ2-5	-	-	TGCAGCATCCAGCAAGCCGGGGACCACAAAGAGACCCAGTACTTC	CSIQQAGDHKETQYF
TRBV5-1	TRBJ2-2	-	-	TGCGCCAGCAGCTTGGTGGCCGCAGGGACCGGGGAGCTGTTTTTT	CASSLVAAGTGELFF
TRBV7-2	TRBJ2-7	-	TRBD1	TGTGCCAGCAGCGCGTCCGGGACAGGGAGCGAGCAGTACTTC	CASSASGTGSEQYF
TRBV6-2/TRBV6-3	TRBJ2-7	-	-	TGTGCCAGCAGTTACTCGATCTACGAGCAGTCCTTC	CASSYSIYEQSF
TRBV25-1	TRBJ2-7	-	-	TGTGCCAGCAGTGAGGGGCCGGGGCCAGGTTACGAGCAGTACTTC	CASSEGPGPGYEQYF
TRBV20-1	TRBJ1-1	-	-	TGCAGTGCTCAATCCCCCGCGGGGCTGAGGGCCACTGAAGCTTTCTTT	CSAQSPAGLRATEAFF
TRBV7-2	TRBJ2-7	-	TRBD2	TGTGCCAGCAGCTTAGGGTGGGCTAGCGGGGGGAGCTACGAGCAGTACTTC	CASSLGWASGGSYEQYF
TRBV25-1	TRBJ1-4	-	-	TGTGCCAGCAATGCCCCAACGGGGGCTAATGAAAAACTGTTTTTT	CASNAPTGANEKLFF
TRBV28	TRBJ2-7	-	TRBD2	TGTGCCATCGCCTCGGGACTAGCGGGCGACGAGCAGTACTTC	CAIASGLAGDEQYF
TRBV12-3/TRBV12-4	TRBJ2-1	-	-	TGTGCCAGCGGGAGGGAGCAGTTCTTC	CASGREQFF